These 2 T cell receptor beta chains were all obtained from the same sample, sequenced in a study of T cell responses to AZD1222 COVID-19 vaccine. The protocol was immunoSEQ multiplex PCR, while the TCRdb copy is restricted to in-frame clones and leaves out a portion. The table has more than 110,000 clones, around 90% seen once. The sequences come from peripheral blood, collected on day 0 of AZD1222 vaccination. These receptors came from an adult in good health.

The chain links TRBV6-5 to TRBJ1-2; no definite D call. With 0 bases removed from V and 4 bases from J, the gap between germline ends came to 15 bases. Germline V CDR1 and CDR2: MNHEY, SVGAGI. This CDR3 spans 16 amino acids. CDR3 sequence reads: CASSYSVTSRIYGYTF. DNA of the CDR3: TGTGCCAGCAGTTACTCAGTAACCTCAAGGATCTATGGCTACACCTTC.

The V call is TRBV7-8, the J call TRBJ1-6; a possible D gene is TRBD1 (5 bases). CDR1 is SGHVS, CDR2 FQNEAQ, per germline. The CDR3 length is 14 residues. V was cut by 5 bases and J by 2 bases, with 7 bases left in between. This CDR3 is CASSDSAYNSPLHF. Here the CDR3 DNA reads TGTGCCAGCAGCGACAGTGCCTATAATTCACCCCTCCACTTT. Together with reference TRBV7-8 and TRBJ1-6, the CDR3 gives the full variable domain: GAGVSQSPRYKVAKRGQDVALRCDPISGHVSLFWYQQALGQGPEFLTYFQNEAQLDKSGLPSDRFFAERPEGSVSTLKIQRTQQEDSAVYLCASSDSAYNSPLHFGNGTRLTVT.